These 8 T cell receptor beta chains originate from one sample sequenced in a study of STAT5B mutations in CD4+ large granular lymphocyte leukemia. The protocol was immunoSEQ multiplex PCR, while the TCRdb copy is restricted to in-frame clones and leaves out a portion. The top ten hold about 1.6% of the sample, which has approximately 49,000 clones, about three quarters seen once. The sequenced sample consisted of CD4+ T cells from blood buffy coats. These receptors were obtained from a human donor in good health.

This chain links TRBV21-1 with TRBJ2-2; no DNA check was done on the table's D call, TRBD2. TRBV21-1 is an annotated pseudogene. The CDR3 is made up of 20 amino acids. As DNA, the CDR3 is TGTGCCAGCAGCAAAGTTGGACTAGCGGGGGGACTCGCGAACACCGGGGAGCTGTTTTTT. This encodes CASSKVGLAGGLANTGELFF.

The V and J genes are TRBV5-1 and TRBJ1-2; no clear D gene. There are 13 residues in the CDR3. Germline CDR1 and CDR2: SGHRS and YFSETQ. The V gene lost 4 bases and the J gene lost 4 bases, with 11 bases spanning the gap. CDR3 sequence (DNA): TGCGCCAGCAGCCCAGAGTTTTCCTATGGCTACACCTTC. Protein product: CASSPEFSYGYTF.

The rearrangement links TRBV14 to TRBJ2-1; 10 bases are a match to TRBD2. After removal of 0 bases from V and 7 bases from J, the junction contained 9 bases not matched to a gene. Looked up from germline, CDR1 is SGHDN and CDR2 is FVKESK. The CDR3 is 17 residues long. The CDR3 loop reads CASSQDRSSGGRNEQFF. CDR3 coding DNA: TGTGCCAGCAGCCAAGATCGGAGTAGCGGGGGGAGGAATGAGCAGTTCTTC.

This clone was found a few times. V is TRBV2 and J is TRBJ2-7; D gene uncertain. Germline V gene sequence: CDR1 SNHLY, CDR2 FYNNEI. The CDR3 loop spans 13 amino acids. Trimming took 4 bases from V and 2 from J, leaving 9 bases between them. CDR3 sequence (DNA): TGTGCCAGCAGTGGTATGCAGCCCTACGAGCAGTACGTC. Translated, it gives CASSGMQPYEQYV.

The chain recombines TRBV5-6 with TRBJ1-6, with no clear D. CDR3 length equals 16 residues. The V end was cut by 4 bases, the J end by 0 bases, with 11 bases between. The germline CDR1 and CDR2 sequences are SGHDT and YYEEEE. The CDR3 sequence: CASSHRLSSYNSPLHF. The CDR3 DNA reads as TGTGCCAGCAGCCATCGGCTAAGCTCCTATAATTCACCCCTCCACTTT.

This clone has a single count. CDR3 DNA sequence: TGTGCCAGCAGCCAAGCCGGGACAGGGATGTATGGCTACACCTTC. Amino acids: CASSQAGTGMYGYTF. This rearrangement joins TRBV4-2 to TRBJ1-2; 9 nucleotides align to TRBD1. Germline values: CDR1 LGHNA, CDR2 YNFKEQ. V trimming: 1 base; J trimming: 5 bases; junction bases outside the gene matches: 5. The CDR3 extends over 15 amino acids.

A note on this clone: One end of the junction varies from germline; a read error may be responsible. CDR3 nucleotide sequence: TGTGCCAGCAGTTTAGAGGACAGGCTGAACTATGGCTACACCTTC. Its protein product is CASSLEDRLNYGYTF. The chain has TRBV7-2 and TRBJ1-2; 7 bases fit TRBD1. Germline CDR1 is SGHTA and CDR2 is FQGNSA. This CDR3 is built from 15 residues.

The rearrangement uses TRBV10-3 and TRBJ1-1, with TRBD1 identical over 7 bases. Germline lookup yields CDR1 ENHRY and CDR2 SYGVKD. The ends lost 3 bases at V and 0 bases at J; junction bases unmatched: 1. The CDR3 is made up of 14 amino acids. CDR3 nucleotides: TGTGCCATCAGTGATAGGGGGCTGAACACTGAAGCTTTCTTT. It codes for CAISDRGLNTEAFF.